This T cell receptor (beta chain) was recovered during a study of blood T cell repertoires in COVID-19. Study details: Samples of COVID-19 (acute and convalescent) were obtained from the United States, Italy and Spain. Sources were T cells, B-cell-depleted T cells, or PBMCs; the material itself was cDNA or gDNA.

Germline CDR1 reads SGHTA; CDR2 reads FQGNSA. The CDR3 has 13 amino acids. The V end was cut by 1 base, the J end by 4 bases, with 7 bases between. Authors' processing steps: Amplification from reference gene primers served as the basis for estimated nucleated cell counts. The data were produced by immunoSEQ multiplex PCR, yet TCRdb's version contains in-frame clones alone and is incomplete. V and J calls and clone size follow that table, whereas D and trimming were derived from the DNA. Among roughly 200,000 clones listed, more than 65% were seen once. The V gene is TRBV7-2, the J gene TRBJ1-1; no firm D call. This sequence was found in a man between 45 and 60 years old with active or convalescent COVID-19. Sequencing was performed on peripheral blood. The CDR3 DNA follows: TGTGCCAGCAGCTTAGGAGGGCGCACTGAAGCTTTCTTT. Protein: CASSLGGRTEAFF.